A single sample is the source of the 25 T cell receptor beta chains below, sequenced in a study of OX40 agonist ivuxolimab in advanced cancers. Here immunoSEQ multiplex PCR was the method, and the copy in TCRdb shows in-frame clones only, minus some. Of over 35,000 clones listed, 75% to 90% are singletons. The sample in question was CD4+ or CD8+ T cells sorted from blood, obtained in a trial of the OX40 agonist ivuxolimab. These receptors all stem from an adult with an advanced solid tumor such as melanoma, head and neck, liver or kidney cancer.

This chain links TRBV30 with TRBJ2-5; 13 bases are shared with TRBD2. Germline CDR1 and CDR2: GTSNPN and SVGIG (reference sequence). V lost 1 base to trimming and J lost 1 base; unmatched junction nucleotides: 6. CDR3 length: 17 residues. CDR3 region: CAWSALRTSGGQETQYF. CDR3 in DNA: TGTGCCTGGAGTGCTTTGCGGACTAGCGGGGGCCAAGAGACCCAGTACTTC.

J is TRBJ2-3 and V is TRBV1; TRBD2 reflects the table's D call only, with no check against the DNA. TRBV1 is a listed pseudogene. The CDR3 is 16 residues long. CDR3 sequence reads: CTSSYRLAGVPDTQYF. The CDR3 DNA follows: TGCACCAGCAGCTATAGACTAGCGGGAGTTCCGGATACGCAGTATTTT.

The J gene is TRBJ2-3, the V gene TRBV6-1; D possibly matches TRBD1 or TRBD2 (5 bases each). Germline V lookup: CDR1 MNHNS, CDR2 SASEGT. CDR3 length: 13 residues. V lost 4 bases, J lost 1 base, and 6 bases lay in between. The CDR3 DNA reads as TGTGCCAGCAGTGGGGACGGCACAGATACGCAGTATTTT. Translation gives CASSGDGTDTQYF.

The rearrangement uses TRBV30 and TRBJ1-6, with D maybe TRBD1 (6 bases). This CDR3 region has 16 residues. V was trimmed by 1 base and J by 6 bases, leaving 16 bases between them. Germline CDR1 reads GTSNPN; CDR2 reads SVGIG (reference sequence). DNA of the CDR3: TGTGCCTGGAGTGGGGAGGGGGTCTGGGGTAATTCACCCCTCCACTTT. It codes for CAWSGEGVWGNSPLHF.

The chain combines TRBV18 with TRBJ2-5; D is perhaps TRBD2 (5 bases). V was cut by 1 base and J by 5 bases, with 11 bases left in between. CDR3 size: 14 residues. Germline values: CDR1 KGHSH, CDR2 LQKENI. For the CDR3, the DNA is TGTGCCAGCTCACCACAGGGCCGGAGGGAGACCCAGTACTTC. It encodes CASSPQGRRETQYF.

This rearrangement joins TRBV19 to TRBJ1-4, with 9 bases identical to TRBD1. The ends lost 7 bases at V and 7 bases at J; junction bases unmatched: 10. Per germline, CDR1 LNHDA and CDR2 SQIVND (reference sequence). This CDR3 is built from 15 residues. This CDR3 is CASTPDRGWTEKLFF. Here the CDR3 DNA reads TGTGCCAGTACCCCGGACAGGGGATGGACTGAAAAACTGTTTTTT.

The chain recombines TRBV4-3 with TRBJ2-3; D gene uncertain. V lost 1 base to trimming and J lost 0 bases, with 17 bases between them. Germline CDR1 LGHNA, CDR2 YSLEER. This CDR3 is built from 18 residues. CDR3: CASSQGPVNPDSTDTQYF. Written as DNA, the CDR3 is TGCGCCAGCAGCCAAGGTCCGGTGAACCCGGATAGCACAGATACGCAGTATTTT.

This clone was picked up a small number of times. This chain connects TRBV28 to TRBJ1-1; D is possibly TRBD1 (6 bases). The germline V and J ends were trimmed by 8 bases and 1 base, with 11 bases remaining between them. Germline CDR1 reads MDHEN; CDR2 reads SYDVKM. CDR3 length equals 13 residues. In DNA, the CDR3 is TGTGCCAGCGAAGACAGGACGAACACTGAAGCTTTCTTT. This codes for CASEDRTNTEAFF.

The chain recombines TRBV30 with TRBJ1-5; 8 positions agree with TRBD1. CDR3 size: 12 residues. V lost 2 bases to trimming and J lost 11 bases; unmatched junction nucleotides: 5. In germline, CDR1 is GTSNPN, CDR2 SVGIG (reference sequence). The CDR3 sequence is CAWSTGTGAQHF. CDR3 nucleotides: TGTGCCTGGAGTACGGGGACAGGAGCCCAGCATTTT.

This sequence joins TRBV27 and TRBJ2-7; perhaps TRBD2 as D (6 bases). Germline loops: CDR1 MNHEY, CDR2 SMNVEV (reference sequence). Trimming took off 4 bases at V and 2 bases at J, with 15 bases between the two ends. The CDR3 contains 15 residues. The CDR3 spells CASSSTSLITYEQYF. The CDR3 bases are TGTGCCAGCAGTTCAACTAGCCTGATAACCTACGAGCAGTACTTC.

The V call is TRBV29-1, the J call TRBJ2-2; D is possibly TRBD2 (5 bases). The CDR3 runs 11 residues. CDR1 and CDR2 from the germline V gene are SQVTM and ANQGSEA. Trimming left V 7 bases short and J 5 bases short, with 8 bases between. CDR3 coding DNA: TGCAGCGCCGGGGAGACCGGGGAGCTGTTTTTT. It codes for CSAGETGELFF.

The V call is TRBV28, the J call TRBJ1-2; weak D call: TRBD1 (6 bases). The CDR3 runs to 14 residues. From germline, CDR1 is MDHEN and CDR2 SYDVKM. The germline V and J ends were trimmed by 6 bases and 8 bases, with 19 bases remaining between them. CDR3 nucleotide sequence: TGTGCCAGCAGCACTGGGGGGACACCTGGCGGCTACACCTTC. Its protein product is CASSTGGTPGGYTF.

The chain uses TRBV2 and TRBJ2-1; 7 bases line up with TRBD2. V shed 6 bases, J shed 10 bases, and the junction held 15 bases outside the gene matches. In germline, CDR1 is SNHLY, CDR2 FYNNEI. CDR3 size: 15 residues. The DNA for the CDR3 is TGTGCCAGCAGCTTCGGACTAGTGGGTTCGGAAGAGCAGTTCTTC. Protein product: CASSFGLVGSEEQFF.

The genes are TRBV9 and TRBJ2-7; D possibly matches TRBD1 or TRBD2 (5 bases each). Trimming shortened V by 7 bases and J by 3 bases, and 17 bases separated the two germline ends. Germline CDR1 reads SGDLS; CDR2 reads YYNGEE. CDR3 length: 14 residues. CDR3 in amino acids: CASGPGTGVYEQYF. The DNA for the CDR3 is TGTGCCAGCGGCCCCGGGACCGGGGTCTACGAGCAGTACTTC.

This chain joins TRBV27 and TRBJ2-7, with D perhaps assigned TRBD1 or TRBD2 (7 bases each). CDR3 length equals 13 residues. V was pared by 5 bases and J by 4 bases, with 12 bases between. CDR1 and CDR2 (germline): MNHEY, SMNVEV (reference sequence). CDR3 nucleotide sequence: TGTGCCAGCAGTCGACAGGGAGGGTACGAGCAGTACTTC. Its protein product is CASSRQGGYEQYF.

This rearrangement joins TRBV7-9 to TRBJ2-5; D gene uncertain. The V end was cut by 5 bases, the J end by 4 bases, with 11 bases between. The germline V gene has CDR1 SEHNR and CDR2 FQNEAQ (reference sequence). The CDR3 is 13 residues long. CDR3 in DNA: TGTGCCAGCAGCAAAAAGGCCCTAGAGACCCAGTACTTC. This sequence encodes CASSKKALETQYF.

The V and J genes are TRBV6-1 and TRBJ1-4; weak D call: TRBD1 (6 bases). V was trimmed by 3 bases and J by 8 bases, leaving 13 bases between them. Germline CDR1 is MNHNS and CDR2 is SASEGT. The CDR3 runs 14 residues. The DNA of the CDR3 is TGTGCCAGCAGTGAGCTACAGGGTCTGGAAAAACTGTTTTTT. It translates to CASSELQGLEKLFF.

This sequence joins TRBV19 and TRBJ2-5; TRBD1 might be the D (6 bases). This CDR3 is built from 14 residues. The V gene's germline CDR1 is LNHDA and CDR2 SQIVND (reference sequence). V was trimmed by 5 bases and J by 5 bases, leaving 15 bases between them. CDR3 residues: CASSLQGYEETQYF. The DNA for the CDR3 is TGTGCCAGTAGTCTACAGGGATATGAGGAGACCCAGTACTTC.

As DNA, the CDR3 is TGTGCCAGCAGTTTTACGAACACCGGGGAGCTGTTTTTT. It codes for CASSFTNTGELFF. J is TRBJ2-2 and V is TRBV27, with D hard to call. Trimming removed 3 bases at V and 0 bases at J, with 2 bases between. Germline lookup yields CDR1 MNHEY and CDR2 SMNVEV (reference sequence). The CDR3 length is 13 residues.

This clone was found once. The chain has TRBV2 and TRBJ2-1, with 8 positions matching TRBD1. Losses at the gene ends were 6 bases for V and 4 bases for J; bases not matched to a gene: 8. The CDR3 spans 15 residues. Germline V gene sequence: CDR1 SNHLY, CDR2 FYNNEI. The CDR3 nucleotides read TGTGCCAGCAGCGCAGGGGGCGCCCGATACAATGAGCAGTTCTTC. As protein: CASSAGGARYNEQFF.

The genes are TRBV28 and TRBJ2-3, with D possibly TRBD1 on 5 matching bases. CDR1 and CDR2 from the germline V gene are MDHEN and SYDVKM. V was shortened by 3 bases and J by 5 bases, with 6 bases between the two germline ends. CDR3 length equals 12 residues. In nucleotides, the CDR3 is TGTGCCAGCAGTTTGGGGCAAGATACGCAGTATTTT. Its protein is CASSLGQDTQYF.

V and J are TRBV18 and TRBJ2-5; D is possibly TRBD1 (6 bases). The V end lost 8 bases, the J end lost 0 bases, and 10 bases lay between the germline ends. Germline V gene data show CDR1 as KGHSH and CDR2 as LQKENI. The CDR3 loop spans 13 amino acids. CDR3: CASTWTDQETQYF. DNA for the CDR3: TGTGCCAGCACCTGGACAGACCAAGAGACCCAGTACTTC.

V usage is TRBV28 and J usage is TRBJ1-2; D not resolved. Trimming cost V 7 bases and J 4 bases, with 13 bases left between them. Germline CDR1 is MDHEN and CDR2 is SYDVKM. The CDR3 is made up of 13 amino acids. The CDR3 reads CASKAATLYGYTF. The CDR3 DNA is TGTGCCAGCAAGGCAGCTACCCTCTATGGCTACACCTTC.

This chain links TRBV5-5 with TRBJ2-7, with TRBD1 matching 9 bases. Looked up from germline, CDR1 is SGHKS and CDR2 is YYEKEE (reference sequence). V lost 3 bases, J lost 0 bases, and 7 bases stayed unmatched. The CDR3 totals 16 residues. The CDR3 DNA reads as TGTGCCAGCAGCTCACAGGGGGCAGTCGGCTCCTACGAGCAGTACTTC. This encodes CASSSQGAVGSYEQYF.

This chain connects TRBV6-1 to TRBJ2-3; D call uncertain. The CDR3 length is 15 residues. Trimming removed 0 bases from V and 5 bases from J, with 12 bases in between. Germline V gene data show CDR1 as MNHNS and CDR2 as SASEGT. Here the CDR3 reads CASSEASTAQDTQYF. The CDR3 DNA is TGTGCCAGCAGTGAAGCTAGCACTGCCCAAGATACGCAGTATTTT.